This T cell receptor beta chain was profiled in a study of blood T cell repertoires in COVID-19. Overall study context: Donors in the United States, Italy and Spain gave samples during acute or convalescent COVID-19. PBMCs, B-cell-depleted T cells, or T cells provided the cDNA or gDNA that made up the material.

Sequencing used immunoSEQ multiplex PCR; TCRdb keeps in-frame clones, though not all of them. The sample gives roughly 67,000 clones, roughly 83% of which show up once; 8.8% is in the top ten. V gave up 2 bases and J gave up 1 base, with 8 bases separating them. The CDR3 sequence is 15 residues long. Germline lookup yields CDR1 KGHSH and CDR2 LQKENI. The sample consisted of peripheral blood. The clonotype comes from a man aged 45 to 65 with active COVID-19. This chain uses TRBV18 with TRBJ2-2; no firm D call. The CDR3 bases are TGTGCCAGCTCACCAGTCGCGCGGAACACCGGGGAGCTGTTTTTT. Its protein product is CASSPVARNTGELFF.